The 10 T cell receptor beta chains below all came from one sample that was sequenced in a study of T cell repertoires in cytomegalovirus infection. MiXCR was run by TCRdb on the reads, yielding one entry per CDR3 protein. The sample records almost 550,000 distinct CDR3 sequences, about 17% being singletons. Sequenced material: CD8+ T cells from PBMCs. These receptors all come from a human donor in good health (CMV status not recorded). Some clones in this sample may be carry-over from other donors' samples.

This sequence joins TRBV27 and TRBJ2-1; no reliable D call. The germline V gene encodes CDR1 MNHEY and CDR2 SMNVEV (reference sequence). The CDR3 sequence is 14 residues long. V was clipped by 5 bases and J by 8 bases, with 16 bases between them. The CDR3 reads CASSTASKGHEQFF. The DNA of the CDR3 is TGTGCCAGCAGTACCGCCTCGAAAGGGCATGAGCAGTTCTTC.

This clonotype was seen repeatedly, ten times or more. This sequence joins TRBV6-5 and TRBJ2-7; 8 bases are a match to TRBD2. J gave up 3 bases and V 2 bases, and 6 bases lay outside the gene matches. Germline V gives CDR1 MNHEY, CDR2 SVGAGI. CDR3 size: 15 residues. CDR3 in amino acids: CASSYGVAGFYEQYF. DNA of the CDR3: TGTGCCAGCAGTTACGGGGTAGCGGGATTCTACGAGCAGTACTTC.

The V call is TRBV27, the J call TRBJ1-2; D remains unclear. V lost 2 bases and J 3 bases, leaving 10 bases between the germline ends. CDR1 MNHEY and CDR2 SMNVEV come from the germline V gene (reference sequence). The CDR3 extends over 14 amino acids. The CDR3 protein is CASSLAAQYYGYTF. The CDR3 nucleotides are TGTGCCAGCAGTTTAGCGGCCCAATACTATGGCTACACCTTC.

This clonotype was found a few times. The genes are TRBV5-4 and TRBJ1-2; D uncertain. From germline, CDR1 is SGHNT and CDR2 YYREEE (reference sequence). V dropped 4 bases and J dropped 4 bases, with 11 bases sitting between them. CDR3 length equals 13 residues. The CDR3: CASSTTETYGYTF. CDR3 in DNA: TGTGCCAGCAGCACTACAGAGACCTATGGCTACACCTTC.

The sample holds many counts of this clonotype. The V gene is TRBV2, the J gene TRBJ2-7, with D possibly matching TRBD1 (6 bases). Trimming removed 3 bases at V and 2 bases at J, with 11 bases between. The length of the CDR3 is 14 residues. CDR1 and CDR2 from the germline V gene are SNHLY and FYNNEI. Here the CDR3 reads CASSDITGTYEQYF. CDR3 nucleotides: TGTGCCAGCAGTGATATAACAGGGACCTACGAGCAGTACTTC.

The genes are TRBV2 and TRBJ2-5, with D perhaps matching TRBD2 (5 bases). CDR1 is SNHLY, CDR2 FYNNEI, per germline. V was clipped by 7 bases and J by 6 bases, with 6 bases between them. The CDR3 is 10 amino acids. The CDR3 region is CASNGKTQYF. The CDR3, as DNA: TGTGCCAGCAACGGGAAGACCCAGTACTTC.

This clonotype has a count of ten or more. The V call is TRBV14, the J call TRBJ2-5; 12 nucleotides match TRBD2. In germline, CDR1 is SGHDN, CDR2 FVKESK. After removal of 6 bases from V and 0 bases from J, the junction contained 5 bases not matched to a gene. The CDR3 has 16 residues. CDR3 in DNA: TGTGCCAGCAGTGAAGGACTAGCGGGAAACCAAGAGACCCAGTACTTC. Encoded protein: CASSEGLAGNQETQYF.

This clonotype was observed many times. The chain links TRBV7-3 to TRBJ2-3, with D possibly TRBD1 on 7 matching bases. With 6 bases removed from V and 5 bases from J, the gap between germline ends came to 18 bases. The CDR3 runs 15 residues. Germline CDR1 is SGHTA and CDR2 is FQGTGA. In DNA, the CDR3 is TGTGCCAGCAGTTCCCCCGGGACAGCGGGAGATACGCAGTATTTT. The encoded protein is CASSSPGTAGDTQYF.

This CDR3 is CASSLGKTSTDTQYF. The DNA of the CDR3 is TGTGCCAGCAGCTTGGGGAAAACTAGCACAGATACGCAGTATTTT. The rearrangement uses TRBV5-5 and TRBJ2-3; unclear D gene. Trimming removed 0 bases from V and 0 bases from J, with 8 bases in between. This CDR3 spans 15 amino acids. Per germline, CDR1 SGHKS and CDR2 YYEKEE (reference sequence).

This clonotype has at least ten counts. The V gene is TRBV13, the J gene TRBJ2-7, with D possibly called TRBD1 or TRBD2 (5 bases each). Germline V CDR1 and CDR2: PRHDT, FYEKMQ (reference sequence). The CDR3 is 14 residues long. Trimming removed 5 bases from V and 6 bases from J, with 17 bases in between. DNA of the CDR3: TGTGCCAGCAGCCGGGACCGATCGAAAGGCGAGCAGTACTTC. Its protein product is CASSRDRSKGEQYF.